The 28 T cell receptor beta chains listed next were all sequenced from one sample in a study of shared T cell receptors in the human thymus. Here immunoSEQ multiplex PCR was the method, and the copy in TCRdb shows in-frame clones only, minus some. The sample has 700,000 or so clones, 75% to 90% seen once. Another study also made use of these data, one on human thymus T cells.

The sequencing sample was made of thymocytes. Receptor source: a girl in the first two years of life with a congenital heart defect.

This chain joins TRBV6-5 and TRBJ2-7, with D tentatively TRBD1 (5 bases). The V end was cut by 6 bases, the J end by 5 bases, with 11 bases between. The CDR3 sequence is 12 residues long. Germline CDR1 is MNHEY and CDR2 is SVGAGI. CDR3 in amino acids: CASSTQGNEQYF. CDR3 DNA: TGTGCCAGCAGCACCCAGGGAAACGAGCAGTACTTC.

The chain combines TRBV4-1 with TRBJ1-1; D not certain. CDR3 length: 14 amino acids. Germline loops: CDR1 MGHRA, CDR2 YSYEKL. Trimming cost V 0 bases and J 12 bases, with 17 bases left between them. CDR3 DNA: TGCGCCAGCAGCCAAGATCGGGGTCTCGTCGGGACTTTCTTT. It specifies CASSQDRGLVGTFF.

The gene calls are TRBV19 and TRBJ1-1, with D tentatively TRBD1 (6 bases). The CDR3 totals 15 residues. Trimming left V 6 bases short and J 1 base short, with 15 bases between. Germline V gene data show CDR1 as LNHDA and CDR2 as SQIVND (reference sequence). The CDR3 nucleotides are TGTGCCAGTAGGCGTCAGGGGTTTCCGAACACTGAAGCTTTCTTT. This sequence encodes CASRRQGFPNTEAFF.

This clone was seen just once. The rearrangement joins TRBV4-1 to TRBJ2-7; 7 bases match TRBD2. V was pared by 4 bases and J by 0 bases, with 3 bases of the junction left unmatched. The V gene's germline CDR1 is MGHRA and CDR2 YSYEKL. The CDR3 has 14 residues. CDR3 residues: CASSPSGVSYEQYF. CDR3 DNA: TGCGCCAGCAGCCCAAGCGGGGTCTCCTACGAGCAGTACTTC.

The gene calls are TRBV5-1 and TRBJ2-1, with a possible D match to TRBD2 (7 bases). The germline CDR1 and CDR2 sequences are SGHRS and YFSETQ. The CDR3 loop spans 14 amino acids. Trimming removed 7 bases from V and 3 bases from J, with 14 bases in between. The CDR3 loop is CASYRGGSYNEQFF. CDR3 DNA sequence: TGCGCCAGCTATAGGGGGGGAAGCTACAATGAGCAGTTCTTC.

The CDR3 coding sequence is TGTGCCAGCAGTGATACCGTGACAGGGGCTGGGGGGTACTACGAGCAGTACTTC. Protein: CASSDTVTGAGGYYEQYF. The rearrangement links TRBV9 to TRBJ2-7, with 8 bases that match TRBD1. V shed 5 bases, J shed 3 bases, and the junction held 19 bases outside the gene matches. The length of the CDR3 is 18 residues. Germline V gene lookup returns CDR1 SGDLS and CDR2 YYNGEE.

The chain couples TRBV13 to TRBJ2-7; 10 bases map to TRBD1. Germline CDR1 PRHDT, CDR2 FYEKMQ (reference sequence). The V and J ends lost 2 bases and 6 bases, in that order; junction bases with no gene match: 10. The CDR3 is 16 amino acids. Written as DNA, the CDR3 is TGTGCCAGCAGCTTACAGTCGACAGGGGGCATGGGCGAGCAGTACTTC. As protein: CASSLQSTGGMGEQYF.

This chain joins TRBV5-6 and TRBJ1-2; 8 nucleotides agree with TRBD1. Unmatched junction bases numbered 7, after V lost 5 bases and J lost 7 bases. The CDR3 runs 13 residues. Germline V gives CDR1 SGHDT, CDR2 YYEEEE. The DNA for the CDR3 is TGTGCCAGCAGTACGACAGGGGAGGGTGGCTACACCTTC. It encodes CASSTTGEGGYTF.

This chain joins TRBV9 and TRBJ2-1; 10 bases match TRBD2. CDR3 length: 22 amino acids. Per the germline V gene, CDR1 is SGDLS and CDR2 is YYNGEE. V was clipped by 2 bases and J by 4 bases; unmatched bases: 24. The CDR3 coding sequence is TGTGCCAGCAGCGTCCCCCCGTTGGCACTAGCGGGAAGACGCGAACATTACAATGAGCAGTTCTTC. Protein sequence: CASSVPPLALAGRREHYNEQFF.

V is TRBV7-9 and J is TRBJ2-4; the match to TRBD1 covers 9 bases. The length of the CDR3 is 16 residues. V dropped 4 bases and J dropped 6; count of bases not matched to a gene: 10. Germline-derived CDR1 and CDR2 are SEHNR and FQNEAQ (reference sequence). The CDR3 protein is CASSYGYRDRANIQYF. The DNA of the CDR3 is TGTGCCAGCAGCTATGGCTACCGGGACAGGGCAAACATTCAGTACTTC.

The chain uses TRBV7-9 and TRBJ1-1; 9 nucleotides align to TRBD1. With 4 bases clipped from V and 5 bases from J, the junction kept 5 bases outside the gene matches. The CDR3 contains 14 residues. The germline V gene has CDR1 SEHNR and CDR2 FQNEAQ (reference sequence). The CDR3 spells CASSWGQGGTEAFF. In nucleotides, the CDR3 is TGTGCCAGCAGCTGGGGACAGGGCGGGACTGAAGCTTTCTTT.

J is TRBJ1-2 and V is TRBV29-1; D may be TRBD1 (5 bases). The CDR3 spans 12 residues. Germline V gene data show CDR1 as SQVTM and CDR2 as ANQGSEA. Trimming cost V 4 bases and J 4 bases, with 10 bases left between them. The CDR3 DNA sequence: TGCAGCGTTGTAGGGGAAATCTATGGCTACACCTTC. It specifies CSVVGEIYGYTF.

The chain couples TRBV27 to TRBJ2-3; 8 nucleotides agree with TRBD2. The V and J ends lost 10 bases and 10 bases, in that order; junction bases with no gene match: 13. CDR3 size: 13 residues. Germline-derived CDR1 and CDR2 are MNHEY and SMNVEV (reference sequence). The CDR3 here is CATGGLGLYSQYF. Here the CDR3 DNA reads TGTGCCACTGGGGGACTAGGTCTGTATTCGCAGTATTTT.

This sequence joins TRBV7-2 and TRBJ2-7, with D possibly TRBD1 on 6 matching bases. The CDR3 length is 16 residues. CDR1 and CDR2 (germline): SGHTA, FQGNSA. V gave up 2 bases and J gave up 5 bases, with 19 bases separating them. The DNA of the CDR3 is TGTGCCAGCAGCTTACCTTTTGGCAGGGGCCTGCACGAGCAGTACTTC. Amino acid sequence: CASSLPFGRGLHEQYF.

This chain uses TRBV5-1 with TRBJ1-2; 9 bases are shared with TRBD1. Germline V lookup: CDR1 SGHRS, CDR2 YFSETQ. This CDR3 is built from 15 residues. Trimming cost V 0 bases and J 4 bases; bases outside gene matches: 4. Here the CDR3 DNA reads TGCGCCAGCAGCTTGGGGGGGACAGGGAGCTATGGCTACACCTTC. This gives the protein CASSLGGTGSYGYTF.

This clone has a single count. V is TRBV27 and J is TRBJ1-3, with D unresolved. V lost 6 bases, J lost 0 bases, and 18 bases lay in between. Per germline, CDR1 MNHEY and CDR2 SMNVEV (reference sequence). The CDR3 runs to 17 residues. CDR3 loop: CASSISHHSDSGNTIYF. The CDR3 DNA reads as TGTGCCAGCAGCATTTCCCACCACAGTGACTCTGGAAACACCATATATTTT.

The chain couples TRBV4-3 to TRBJ2-4, with TRBD1 matching 7 bases. The germline V gene has CDR1 LGHNA and CDR2 YSLEER. This CDR3 is built from 16 residues. With V trimmed by 4 bases and J by 4 bases, 10 bases remained unmatched. CDR3 amino acids: CASSLGIGGAKNIQYF. For the CDR3, the DNA is TGCGCCAGCAGCCTCGGGATAGGGGGCGCGAAAAACATTCAGTACTTC.

The V gene is TRBV2, the J gene TRBJ1-4; 7 bases line up with TRBD1. Trimming took 8 bases from V and 5 from J; bases not matched to a gene: 23. This CDR3 is 19 amino acids long. Germline values: CDR1 SNHLY, CDR2 FYNNEI. Here the CDR3 reads CASSSGGGQKIFRNEKLFF. The CDR3 bases are TGTGCCAGCTCAAGCGGGGGGGGACAGAAAATCTTTAGGAATGAAAAACTGTTTTTT.

The V and J genes are TRBV2 and TRBJ1-4, with D possibly being TRBD1 (6 bases). There are 16 residues in the CDR3. With 2 bases removed from V and 7 bases from J, the gap between germline ends came to 17 bases. Germline V gene data show CDR1 as SNHLY and CDR2 as FYNNEI. The CDR3 nucleotides are TGTGCCAGCAGTGAATCTGCAGGGGAATTTGTTGAAAAACTGTTTTTT. Encoded protein: CASSESAGEFVEKLFF. Supplemented by reference TRBV2 and TRBJ1-4, the full variable domain reads EPEVTQTPSHQVTQMGQEVILRCVPISNHLYFYWYRQILGQKVEFLVSFYNNEISEKSEIFDDQFSVERPDGSNFTLKIRSTKLEDSAMYFCASSESAGEFVEKLFFGSGTQLSVL.

This chain uses TRBV6-5 with TRBJ2-2, with 11 bases matching TRBD2. Germline V gene sequence: CDR1 MNHEY, CDR2 SVGAGI. The ends lost 7 bases at V and 4 bases at J; junction bases unmatched: 5. CDR3 length: 15 amino acids. The CDR3 reads CASNLLAGGTGELFF. The CDR3 DNA reads as TGTGCCAGCAACCTCCTAGCGGGGGGCACCGGGGAGCTGTTTTTT.

The chain employs TRBV9 and TRBJ2-7, with D possibly TRBD1 on 6 matching bases. This CDR3 region has 20 residues. The germline CDR1 and CDR2 sequences are SGDLS and YYNGEE. V dropped 0 bases and J dropped 5 bases, with 30 bases sitting between them. CDR3 sequence: CASSVGPGVPQGRNRNEQYF. The DNA for the CDR3 is TGTGCCAGCAGCGTAGGACCAGGAGTCCCACAGGGACGAAATAGGAACGAGCAGTACTTC.

This sequence joins TRBV15 and TRBJ2-1, with D possibly TRBD1 on 6 matching bases. This CDR3 region has 13 residues. Trimming removed 3 bases at V and 10 bases at J, with 13 bases between. Germline V gene data show CDR1 as LNHNV and CDR2 as YYDKDF (reference sequence). The CDR3 protein is CATSSPGQLEQFF. The CDR3 bases are TGTGCCACCAGCAGTCCCGGACAGCTAGAGCAGTTCTTC.

This chain connects TRBV11-1 to TRBJ2-7, with 7 bases aligning to TRBD1. From germline, CDR1 is SGHAT and CDR2 FQDESV (reference sequence). Losses at the gene ends were 3 bases for V and 3 bases for J; bases not matched to a gene: 8. The CDR3 runs 15 residues. The DNA for the CDR3 is TGTGCCAGCAGCTTGAGTCGGACAGGAAACTACGAGCAGTACTTC. It yields the protein CASSLSRTGNYEQYF.

V usage is TRBV5-5 and J usage is TRBJ2-5; D is unclear. The CDR3 consists of 16 residues. V was clipped by 1 base and J by 1 base, with 14 bases between them. In germline, CDR1 is SGHKS, CDR2 YYEKEE (reference sequence). This CDR3 reads CASSLWHNLGQETQYF. CDR3 in DNA: TGTGCCAGCAGCTTGTGGCACAACCTTGGCCAAGAGACCCAGTACTTC.

V gene TRBV11-2 combines with J gene TRBJ2-7; D is possibly TRBD2 (7 bases). Looked up from germline, CDR1 is SGHAT and CDR2 is FQNNGV. The CDR3 loop spans 18 amino acids. Deletions cut 0 bases from V and 0 bases from J, with 18 bases between. CDR3 nucleotide sequence: TGTGCCAGCAGCTTAGATTGGGGGGGGCCACCTTACTCCTACGAGCAGTACTTC. This encodes CASSLDWGGPPYSYEQYF.

The J gene is TRBJ1-2, the V gene TRBV6-5, with D possibly being TRBD1 (5 bases). Germline CDR1 MNHEY, CDR2 SVGAGI. The length of the CDR3 is 15 residues. Trimming removed 2 bases at V and 8 bases at J, with 18 bases between. The CDR3 reads CASSYKGEGLRGYTF. CDR3 sequence (DNA): TGTGCCAGCAGTTACAAAGGGGAAGGGTTGCGCGGCTACACCTTC.

V usage is TRBV5-6 and J usage is TRBJ2-3; a weak D match, TRBD1 (6 bases). V was shortened by 7 bases and J by 6 bases, with 15 bases between the two germline ends. The CDR3 spans 13 residues. Germline CDR1 is SGHDT and CDR2 is YYEEEE. This CDR3 is CASHRAAGDTQYF. DNA of the CDR3: TGTGCCAGCCACAGGGCCGCAGGCGATACGCAGTATTTT.

The chain joins TRBV6-4 to TRBJ2-2; TRBD2 matches at 7 bases. The CDR3 runs 16 residues. J gave up 5 bases and V 3 bases, and 9 bases lay outside the gene matches. The V gene's germline CDR1 is MRHNA and CDR2 SNTAGT. CDR3: CASSESGPGGTGELFF. CDR3 sequence (DNA): TGTGCCAGCAGTGAATCCGGGCCCGGGGGGACCGGGGAGCTGTTTTTT.